This section outlines one T cell receptor (beta chain) sequence together with its context. These data are taken from a study of CD8+CD57+ T cells in acquired aplastic anemia. Study-wide background: An average of roughly 3 ug of DNA was obtained from sorted CD4+ and CD8+ cells.

Germline values: CDR1 LNHNV, CDR2 YYDKDF (reference sequence). The CDR3 consists of 18 residues. Between the trimmed V and J ends, which lost 0 bases and 5 bases, there was a span of 20 bases. In patients chosen for sequencing, flow cytometry had shown CD8+CD57+ cell expansion. All participating patients were living with severe acquired aplastic anemia. TCR beta VDJ combinations and CDR3 sequences were profiled from genomic DNA. TCRdb reprocessed the reads with MiXCR, giving one entry per CDR3 protein. The table shows approximately 300,000 distinct CDR3 sequences, with roughly 61% occurring only once.

Material for sequencing was sorted CD4+, CD8+, or CD8+CD57+ T cells (not recorded which) from PBMCs. This chain links TRBV15 with TRBJ2-1; D might be TRBD1 (5 bases). The clonotype originates from a human donor with aplastic anemia. The CDR3 DNA reads as TGTGCCACCAGCAGAGATAATTTTTGGGGCGGATCGGACAATGAGCAGTTCTTC. Translating gives CATSRDNFWGGSDNEQFF.